This TCR beta chain was recorded in a study of cytomegalovirus exposure and HLA in healthy donors. Nominally healthy donors provided the samples, though records likely missed some immune exposures. V lost 3 bases and J lost 1; bases outside the gene matches: 3. CDR3 size: 16 residues. Germline CDR1 KGHSH, CDR2 LQKENI. This clone occurred a few times. Its cognate antigen is unknown. Researchers ran the PCR with 60 Vbeta and 13 Jbeta primers. Authors' processing steps: Later, an analysis found 75 million to 100 million unique TCR beta chains, and 8.5 million to 12 million of these were shared. Sequencing was performed with immunoSEQ multiplex PCR; in TCRdb, only in-frame clones are kept and a portion is missing. From that table come the V and J calls and clone size; the DNA was used to work out D and trimming. Of about 170,000 clones in the sample, around 77% were seen once. Study-level points and caveats: Sequencing probably produced one cluster of sequence variants that were highly shared. Per a prior analysis, the majority of TCR beta V segments were productive roughly 87% or roughly 30% of the time.

The receptor's source is a young woman in good health and CMV-seropositive. The chain is built from TRBV18 and TRBJ2-1; 10 nucleotides align to TRBD2. The source material was PBMCs. CDR3 amino acids: CASSPLAGVSYNEQFF. In DNA, the CDR3 is TGTGCCAGCTCACCCCTAGCGGGAGTTTCCTACAATGAGCAGTTCTTC.